These 14 T cell receptor beta chains were all obtained from the same sample, sequenced in a study of T cell repertoires in cytomegalovirus infection. Their antigens remain unidentified. Each CDR3 protein is one row after TCRdb ran MiXCR on the reads. The sample lists tens of thousands of distinct CDR3 sequences, 20% to 25% occurring once. The sequenced sample was PBMCs, sequenced either directly or after in vitro stimulation (not recorded which). These receptor sequences come from a human donor in good health (CMV status not recorded). Some clones in this sample may be carry-over from other donors' samples.

This clonotype was observed a handful of times. The chain has TRBV7-2 and TRBJ1-2; perhaps TRBD1 as D (5 bases). With 5 bases removed from V and 2 bases from J, the gap between germline ends came to 15 bases. The CDR3 is 15 residues long. Germline V lookup: CDR1 SGHTA, CDR2 FQGNSA. CDR3 loop: CASSTTEGRNYGYTF. Written as DNA, the CDR3 is TGTGCCAGCAGCACCACAGAGGGGCGGAACTATGGCTACACCTTC.

The V and J genes are TRBV6-5 and TRBJ1-5; D gene ambiguous. Germline-derived CDR1 and CDR2 are MNHEY and SVGAGI. Trimming pared 0 bases from V and 3 bases from J, leaving 9 bases between. The CDR3 covers 15 residues. The CDR3 region has the DNA TGTGCCAGCAGTTACTCATTCCGAACCAATCAGCCCCAGCATTTT. This sequence encodes CASSYSFRTNQPQHF.

This clonotype was recorded many times. This chain joins TRBV7-8 and TRBJ2-2; TRBD1 is a possible D gene (5 bases). The CDR3 has 15 residues. Germline V lookup: CDR1 SGHVS, CDR2 FQNEAQ. Between the trimmed V and J ends, which lost 5 bases and 1 base, there was a span of 11 bases. The CDR3 is CASSEAGQNTGELFF. The CDR3 nucleotides read TGTGCCAGCAGCGAAGCAGGACAGAACACCGGGGAGCTGTTTTTT.

The chain has TRBV7-6 and TRBJ2-7, with D maybe TRBD2 (6 bases). The V gene lost 1 base and the J gene lost 4 bases, with 11 bases spanning the gap. The germline CDR1 and CDR2 sequences are SGHVS and FNYEAQ. The CDR3 has 14 residues. Written as DNA, the CDR3 is TGTGCCAGCAGCTTAGGCGGGAACAGTTACGAGCAGTACTTC. Translated, it gives CASSLGGNSYEQYF.

This clonotype occurred many times. The V and J genes are TRBV15 and TRBJ2-7; D is perhaps TRBD2 (5 bases). From germline, CDR1 is LNHNV and CDR2 YYDKDF (reference sequence). The CDR3 sequence is 17 residues long. Trimming left V 1 base short and J 7 bases short, with 23 bases between. CDR3: CATSRGTETGVPTEQYF. In DNA, the CDR3 is TGTGCCACCAGCAGAGGCACGGAAACCGGGGTCCCTACGGAGCAGTACTTC.

The rearrangement uses TRBV20-1 and TRBJ2-7; D possibly corresponds to TRBD1 (5 bases). V dropped 6 bases and J dropped 0 bases, with 15 bases sitting between them. The CDR3 covers 14 residues. Germline lookup yields CDR1 DFQATT and CDR2 SNEGSKA (reference sequence). The CDR3 region is CSAKDSSNSYEQYF. The CDR3, as DNA: TGCAGTGCAAAAGACAGCTCGAACTCCTACGAGCAGTACTTC.

This clonotype was detected ten times or more. The chain recombines TRBV12-3 or TRBV12-4 with TRBJ1-2; a possible D gene is TRBD1 (6 bases). V lost 7 bases and J lost 4, with 22 bases in between. This CDR3 is built from 16 residues. The CDR3 region is CASTRRRGPQFYGYTF. The CDR3 region has the DNA TGTGCCAGCACCCGCAGACGGGGGCCTCAATTCTATGGCTACACCTTC.

The rearrangement links TRBV12-3 or TRBV12-4 to TRBJ2-1, with 8 nucleotides matching TRBD1. The ends lost 6 bases at V and 8 bases at J; junction bases unmatched: 9. The CDR3 contains 14 residues. CDR3 protein: CASRPDREIDEQFF. CDR3 nucleotides: TGTGCCAGCAGACCGGACAGGGAGATCGATGAGCAGTTCTTC.

This clonotype was detected only a few times. This chain joins TRBV6-5 and TRBJ2-1, with TRBD2 matching over 8 bases. The CDR3 spans 14 residues. Losses at the gene ends were 6 bases for V and 9 bases for J; bases not matched to a gene: 10. Germline-derived CDR1 and CDR2 are MNHEY and SVGAGI. CDR3 coding DNA: TGTGCCAGCAGGCAACCGGGGGGGGCCAGTGAGCAGTTCTTC. Translation: CASRQPGGASEQFF.

In its sample, this clonotype was seen many times. The chain has TRBV7-6 and TRBJ2-7; unclear D gene. CDR1 is SGHVS and CDR2 is FNYEAQ in the germline V gene. The V end was cut by 1 base, the J end by 3 bases, with 10 bases between. This CDR3 contains 14 residues. CDR3 in DNA: TGTGCCAGCAGCTTAGTTCTCTGGGGCTACGAGCAGTACTTC. As protein: CASSLVLWGYEQYF. Full variable domain (missing parts from reference TRBV7-6 and TRBJ2-7): GAGVSQSPRYKVTKRGQDVALRCDPISGHVSLYWYRQALGQGPEFLTYFNYEAQQDKSGLPNDRFSAERPEGSISTLTIQRTEQRDSAMYRCASSLVLWGYEQYFGPGTRLTVT.

This clonotype was recorded many times. The CDR3: CASSFPKGTSGSVSYNEQFF. CDR3 in DNA: TGTGCCAGCAGCTTCCCTAAAGGGACTAGCGGGAGTGTCTCCTACAATGAGCAGTTCTTC. V and J are TRBV7-2 and TRBJ2-1; 14 nucleotides align to TRBD2. V shed 3 bases, J shed 0 bases, and the junction held 10 bases outside the gene matches. Germline CDR1 and CDR2: SGHTA and FQGNSA. The CDR3 totals 20 residues.

This clonotype occurred a few times. The V and J genes are TRBV10-2 and TRBJ2-6, with unresolved D. CDR1 is WSHSY, CDR2 SAAADI, per germline. This CDR3 has 15 residues. V was shortened by 7 bases and J by 0 bases, with 10 bases between the two germline ends. CDR3: CASKSPASGANVLTF. CDR3 coding DNA: TGCGCCAGCAAGTCGCCGGCCTCTGGGGCCAACGTCCTGACTTTC.

The genes are TRBV19 and TRBJ1-1; the match to TRBD1 covers 11 bases. The CDR3 is 13 amino acids. V lost 4 bases, J lost 7 bases, and 2 bases stayed unmatched. Germline V gives CDR1 LNHDA, CDR2 SQIVND (reference sequence). In nucleotides, the CDR3 is TGTGCCAGTAGTACGGGACAGGGGGATGAAGCTTTCTTT. This encodes CASSTGQGDEAFF.

There are many counts of this clonotype. The V and J genes are TRBV7-6 and TRBJ2-7, with a tentative D call TRBD1 (7 bases). There are 14 residues in the CDR3. Germline V CDR1 and CDR2: SGHVS, FNYEAQ. Trimming shortened V by 3 bases and J by 5 bases, and 14 bases separated the two germline ends. The CDR3 here is CASSFGQGGDEQYF. The CDR3 DNA reads as TGTGCCAGCAGCTTCGGGCAGGGGGGTGACGAGCAGTACTTC.